This T cell receptor beta chain was identified in a study of T cells in Graves' hyperthyroidism and ophthalmopathy. Overall study context: The initial diagnosis was the point when peripheral blood was collected, ahead of any treatment.

The CDR3 is 18 amino acids. Trimming at V came to 6 bases and at J to 1 base, leaving 16 bases not matched to a gene. General observations from the study: The model foresaw ophthalmopathy a median around seven months prior to onset.

This clonotype showed up many times. Antigen: not known. Authors of the study amplified TCR beta CDR3 regions from RNA transcripts. HTBI primers were employed in a first-round RT-PCR of the TCR CDR3. TCRdb independently ran MiXCR on the multiplex PCR reads; one entry per CDR3 protein. The sample consists of around 280,000 distinct CDR3 sequences, about 14% of them appearing once. Diagnosing involved the use of clinical symptoms, serum thyroxine and TRAb, thyroid ultrasound and orbital computed tomography. PBMCs came from around 9.7 ml fresh peripheral blood. The receptor was isolated from a young woman with Graves' hyperthyroidism that later progressed to Graves' ophthalmopathy. Specimen: blood. The chain recombines TRBV12-3 or TRBV12-4 with TRBJ2-5; TRBD2 matches 8 bases. The CDR3 protein is CASSQIRPAGDTQETQYF. The CDR3 DNA sequence: TGTGCCAGCAGCCAAATTCGGCCAGCGGGGGACACCCAAGAGACCCAGTACTTC.